The rows below give T cell receptor beta chains drawn from one sample of a study of shared clonotypes between healthy human individuals. Libraries were prepared by immunoSEQ multiplex PCR; TCRdb keeps only in-frame clonotypes and omits some of them. This sample has about 1 million clones, with 70% to 80% found just once. The material sequenced was memory CD4+ T cells from PBMCs. These receptors all come from a man aged 18 to 29 in good health. Some clones in this sample may be carry-over from other donors' samples. The CDR3 runs from the conserved cysteine through the conserved F or W. The order of the fields is clone size, V gene, D gene, CDR3 protein. D genes are given only for firm matches. Only part of the rows carry a size: once, few, many, or a class if the clone is expanded.

clone_size: .
v_call: TRBV2
d_call: TRBD2
cdr3_aa: CASSPLGLAGTYNEQFF

clone_size: .
v_call: TRBV28
d_call: .
cdr3_aa: CASSQIQPQHF

clone_size: .
v_call: TRBV18
d_call: TRBD2
cdr3_aa: CASSPRSGRAAETQYF

clone_size: few
v_call: TRBV5-1
d_call: TRBD2
cdr3_aa: CASSRSGGQYEQYF

clone_size: many
v_call: TRBV29-1
d_call: .
cdr3_aa: CSVAGAGREQYF

clone_size: many
v_call: TRBV6-1
d_call: TRBD1
cdr3_aa: CASIKDRVTYEQYF

clone_size: .
v_call: TRBV28
d_call: .
cdr3_aa: CASSFSLNTEAFF

clone_size: .
v_call: TRBV15
d_call: .
cdr3_aa: CATSITGTRVYYGYTF

clone_size: .
v_call: TRBV5-6
d_call: .
cdr3_aa: CASSLARGWDTEAFF

clone_size: few
v_call: TRBV5-4
d_call: .
cdr3_aa: CASKQTQGYEQYF

clone_size: .
v_call: TRBV19
d_call: .
cdr3_aa: CASSMGLGRETQYF

clone_size: .
v_call: TRBV29-1
d_call: TRBD2
cdr3_aa: CSVDPFGTSGSMDEQFF

clone_size: .
v_call: TRBV28
d_call: .
cdr3_aa: CASSRKDLPFLGNQPQHF

clone_size: .
v_call: TRBV4-2
d_call: TRBD1
cdr3_aa: CASSRDRGPDTQYF

clone_size: once
v_call: TRBV28
d_call: .
cdr3_aa: CASSQLTGAEQYF

clone_size: .
v_call: TRBV7-9
d_call: TRBD1
cdr3_aa: CASSMRQGGNEKLFF

clone_size: .
v_call: TRBV5-5
d_call: .
cdr3_aa: CASSLAGQALYEQYF

clone_size: .
v_call: TRBV27
d_call: .
cdr3_aa: CASSLRRTYEQYF

clone_size: .
v_call: TRBV6-5
d_call: .
cdr3_aa: CASSWGANQPQHF

clone_size: .
v_call: TRBV5-4
d_call: .
cdr3_aa: CASSFYDARETQYF

clone_size: .
v_call: TRBV2
d_call: TRBD1
cdr3_aa: CASKRDRGYEQYF

clone_size: once
v_call: TRBV5-4
d_call: TRBD2
cdr3_aa: CASSLVSGRTTDTQYF

clone_size: .
v_call: TRBV28
d_call: .
cdr3_aa: CASSFTRGGGAFF

clone_size: .
v_call: TRBV28
d_call: TRBD1
cdr3_aa: CASSRTGGGQPQHF

clone_size: few
v_call: TRBV30
d_call: .
cdr3_aa: CAWTRGGSTGELFF

clone_size: .
v_call: TRBV28
d_call: TRBD1
cdr3_aa: CASSLMAGGVQETQYF

clone_size: .
v_call: TRBV2
d_call: .
cdr3_aa: CASSRSLRRDSYNEQFF

clone_size: .
v_call: TRBV6-1
d_call: TRBD2
cdr3_aa: CACLAASTDTQYF